Listed below are T cell receptor beta chains from one sample, sequenced in a study of blood T cells in healthy people across ages. TCRdb re-called the 5' RACE reads with MiXCR, one entry per CDR3 protein. The table has 600,000 to 800,000 distinct CDR3 sequences, about 51% seen once; the top ten hold roughly 14%. What was sequenced was blood. These receptors were collected from an elderly woman in good health. Each CDR3 is given with its conserved first and last residue. D genes are given only for firm matches. Clone size is shown for a subset of rows, as once, few, many or a class of expanded clone.

d_call: NA; v_call: TRBV20-1; j_call: TRBJ1-6; clone_size: NA; cdr3_nt: TGCAGTGCTAGCACCCCGGGACATTATAATTCACCCCTCCACTTT; cdr3_aa: CSASTPGHYNSPLHF
d_call: NA; v_call: TRBV12-3/TRBV12-4; j_call: TRBJ2-7; clone_size: NA; cdr3_nt: TGTGCCAGCAGCAGCCTTTGGGGGTGCGAGCAGTACTTC; cdr3_aa: CASSSLWGCEQYF
d_call: TRBD2; v_call: TRBV6-5; j_call: TRBJ2-5; clone_size: NA; cdr3_nt: TGTGCCAGCAGCTTTACTGCCGGGACTAGCCAAGAGACCCAGTACTTC; cdr3_aa: CASSFTAGTSQETQYF
d_call: NA; v_call: TRBV7-2; j_call: TRBJ2-1; clone_size: NA; cdr3_nt: TGTGCCAGCAGCTTTGGACTCCCCTTCAATGAGCAGTTCTTC; cdr3_aa: CASSFGLPFNEQFF
d_call: TRBD2; v_call: TRBV6-6; j_call: TRBJ2-7; clone_size: once; cdr3_nt: TGTGCCAGCACCAGGACTAGTCTGTCCTACGAGCAGTACTTC; cdr3_aa: CASTRTSLSYEQYF
d_call: NA; v_call: TRBV20-1; j_call: TRBJ1-4; clone_size: few; cdr3_nt: TGCAGTGCTAGGGGGGGCCTTAATGAAAAACTGTTTTTT; cdr3_aa: CSARGGLNEKLFF
d_call: NA; v_call: TRBV30; j_call: TRBJ1-2; clone_size: NA; cdr3_nt: TGTGCCTGGACCCGTGGGATCTTCTATGGCTACACCTTC; cdr3_aa: CAWTRGIFYGYTF
d_call: TRBD1; v_call: TRBV6-2/TRBV6-3; j_call: TRBJ2-7; clone_size: many; cdr3_nt: TGTGCCAGCCTACAGGGGGACGAGCAGTACTTC; cdr3_aa: CASLQGDEQYF
d_call: TRBD2; v_call: TRBV20-1; j_call: TRBJ2-3; clone_size: NA; cdr3_nt: TGCAGTGCTGCTGGGACTAGCGGGGGGTATACCCCCACAGATACGCAGTATTTT; cdr3_aa: CSAAGTSGGYTPTDTQYF
d_call: NA; v_call: TRBV28; j_call: TRBJ1-1; clone_size: NA; cdr3_nt: TGCGCCAGCAGACCGGCAGGGGTCGGGACTGAAGCTTTCTTT; cdr3_aa: CASRPAGVGTEAFF
d_call: NA; v_call: TRBV30; j_call: TRBJ1-1; clone_size: NA; cdr3_nt: TGTGCCTGGGGGCAAAAGTCTAACACTGAAGCTTTCTTT; cdr3_aa: CAWGQKSNTEAFF
d_call: NA; v_call: TRBV29-1; j_call: TRBJ2-3; clone_size: NA; cdr3_nt: TGCAGCGTTGCGGGACACAGCACAGATACGCAGTATTTT; cdr3_aa: CSVAGHSTDTQYF
d_call: NA; v_call: TRBV27; j_call: TRBJ2-5; clone_size: many; cdr3_nt: TGTGCCAGCACCCAACGGTGGAGAAGGGGGGGAGAGACCCAGTACTTC; cdr3_aa: CASTQRWRRGGETQYF
d_call: TRBD2; v_call: TRBV13; j_call: TRBJ2-7; clone_size: NA; cdr3_nt: TGTGCCAGCAGCTCCGCTCCGGGACTAGCCCCTCTCGAGCAGTACTTC; cdr3_aa: CASSSAPGLAPLEQYF
d_call: NA; v_call: TRBV3-1; j_call: TRBJ2-3; clone_size: NA; cdr3_nt: TGTGCCAGCAGCCGAGGAAACCCGCAGTATTTT; cdr3_aa: CASSRGNPQYF
d_call: TRBD2; v_call: TRBV20-1; j_call: TRBJ2-1; clone_size: NA; cdr3_nt: TGCAGTGCAACGGAGGGACTAGCGGGCTACAATGAGCAGTTCTTC; cdr3_aa: CSATEGLAGYNEQFF
d_call: NA; v_call: TRBV29-1; j_call: TRBJ2-1; clone_size: NA; cdr3_nt: TGCAGCGTTGAACGGGTCTCGGCGGGACCGAACTACGAGCAGTTCTTC; cdr3_aa: CSVERVSAGPNYEQFF
d_call: NA; v_call: TRBV19; j_call: TRBJ1-2; clone_size: many; cdr3_nt: TGTGCCAGTAGTATAGATTCGACGGTTGCTGGCTACACCTTC; cdr3_aa: CASSIDSTVAGYTF
d_call: NA; v_call: TRBV11-2; j_call: TRBJ2-3; clone_size: NA; cdr3_nt: TGTGCCAGCAGCTTACCCCAAACGGGACTCCGCACAGATACGCAGTATTTT; cdr3_aa: CASSLPQTGLRTDTQYF
d_call: NA; v_call: TRBV10-3; j_call: TRBJ2-2; clone_size: NA; cdr3_nt: TGTGCCATCAAGGGTCTAAATACGAACACCGGGGAGCTGTTTTTT; cdr3_aa: CAIKGLNTNTGELFF
d_call: NA; v_call: TRBV5-1; j_call: TRBJ2-1; clone_size: NA; cdr3_nt: TGCGCCAGCAGCGCTGACAGTGATTACAATGAGCAGTTCTTC; cdr3_aa: CASSADSDYNEQFF
d_call: NA; v_call: TRBV5-1; j_call: TRBJ1-6; clone_size: few; cdr3_nt: TGCGCCAGCAGCCTCTCAGGGGACTCCAATTCACCCCTCCACTTT; cdr3_aa: CASSLSGDSNSPLHF
d_call: NA; v_call: TRBV10-3; j_call: TRBJ2-2; clone_size: NA; cdr3_nt: TGTGCCATCAGTGTTGGAAACACCGGGGAGCTGTTTTTT; cdr3_aa: CAISVGNTGELFF
d_call: TRBD2; v_call: TRBV20-1; j_call: TRBJ2-4; clone_size: NA; cdr3_nt: TGCAGTGCTCGCCTTGAGCGGGAGAATAGGAACATTCAGTACTTC; cdr3_aa: CSARLERENRNIQYF
d_call: TRBD1; v_call: TRBV4-2; j_call: TRBJ1-4; clone_size: NA; cdr3_nt: TGTGCCAGCAGCCAATACAGGGGCGGAACTAATGAAAAACTGTTTTTT; cdr3_aa: CASSQYRGGTNEKLFF
d_call: TRBD1; v_call: TRBV5-1; j_call: TRBJ2-3; clone_size: NA; cdr3_nt: TGCGCCAGCAGCTTGACAGGGGCTCATCATACGCAGTATTTT; cdr3_aa: CASSLTGAHHTQYF
d_call: NA; v_call: TRBV6-5; j_call: TRBJ2-7; clone_size: NA; cdr3_nt: TGTGCCAGCAGTTACGGTGGGCAGGGCTACGAGCAGTACTTC; cdr3_aa: CASSYGGQGYEQYF
d_call: TRBD2; v_call: TRBV3-1; j_call: TRBJ2-1; clone_size: NA; cdr3_nt: TGTGCCAGCAGACCGAGACTAGCGGGAGGAGGGGAGCAGTTCTTC; cdr3_aa: CASRPRLAGGGEQFF
d_call: NA; v_call: TRBV29-1; j_call: TRBJ2-7; clone_size: once; cdr3_nt: TGCAGCGTTGAGTGGCAGGGCGGAGGCTACGAGCAGTACTTC; cdr3_aa: CSVEWQGGGYEQYF
d_call: NA; v_call: TRBV5-1; j_call: TRBJ1-1; clone_size: few; cdr3_nt: TGCGCCAGCAGCTTAGCCGTTTCGGCAGGACCGGGAAACACTGAAGCTTTCTTT; cdr3_aa: CASSLAVSAGPGNTEAFF
d_call: TRBD2; v_call: TRBV7-2; j_call: TRBJ2-5; clone_size: many; cdr3_nt: TGTGCCAGCAGCTTTAGTTCTAGCGGGAGATTCAGAGAGACCCAGTACTTC; cdr3_aa: CASSFSSSGRFRETQYF
d_call: NA; v_call: TRBV20-1; j_call: TRBJ1-6; clone_size: NA; cdr3_nt: TGCAGTGCTAGAGATCGGGCGGTGGGGTCCTATAATTCACCCCTCCACTTT; cdr3_aa: CSARDRAVGSYNSPLHF
d_call: NA; v_call: TRBV5-4; j_call: TRBJ2-3; clone_size: few; cdr3_nt: TGTGCCAGCAGCGTGTCCGGTAGCACAGATACGCAGTATTTT; cdr3_aa: CASSVSGSTDTQYF
d_call: NA; v_call: TRBV7-2; j_call: TRBJ2-3; clone_size: many; cdr3_nt: TGTGCCAGCTCCCAGGGGGGAAGTAAGGATACGCAGTATTTT; cdr3_aa: CASSQGGSKDTQYF
d_call: NA; v_call: TRBV29-1; j_call: TRBJ1-1; clone_size: few; cdr3_nt: TGCAGCGTTGTGAGGGGAGTTTCGAACACTGAAGCTTTCTTT; cdr3_aa: CSVVRGVSNTEAFF
d_call: TRBD2; v_call: TRBV25-1; j_call: TRBJ2-1; clone_size: many; cdr3_nt: TGTGCCAGCAGTGAACTAGCGGGAGGAAACAATGAGCAGTTCTTC; cdr3_aa: CASSELAGGNNEQFF
d_call: NA; v_call: TRBV4-2; j_call: TRBJ1-6; clone_size: NA; cdr3_nt: TGTGCCAGCAGCCAAGGCGTAGCCGTAACCGGGGGGTCACCCCTCCACTTT; cdr3_aa: CASSQGVAVTGGSPLHF
d_call: NA; v_call: TRBV5-1; j_call: TRBJ2-3; clone_size: NA; cdr3_nt: TGCGCCAGCAGCCCAGGCGGCTTAGATACGCAGTATTTT; cdr3_aa: CASSPGGLDTQYF
d_call: NA; v_call: TRBV4-3; j_call: TRBJ1-2; clone_size: NA; cdr3_nt: TGCGCCAGCAGCTACAAGGGGTCCGTCTATGGCTACACCTTC; cdr3_aa: CASSYKGSVYGYTF
d_call: NA; v_call: TRBV12-3/TRBV12-4; j_call: TRBJ2-5; clone_size: many; cdr3_nt: TGTGCCAGCAGTCCACTCCGCAGGACAGTTCAAGAGACCCAGTACTTC; cdr3_aa: CASSPLRRTVQETQYF
d_call: NA; v_call: TRBV20-1; j_call: TRBJ2-5; clone_size: few; cdr3_nt: TGCAGCCCCTTCGTTCGGGGGCAAGAGACCCAGTACTTC; cdr3_aa: CSPFVRGQETQYF
d_call: TRBD2; v_call: TRBV20-1; j_call: TRBJ2-1; clone_size: few; cdr3_nt: TGCAGTGCTAGAGGGACTAGCGGACGTCGGCAGTTCTTC; cdr3_aa: CSARGTSGRRQFF
d_call: NA; v_call: TRBV2; j_call: TRBJ1-4; clone_size: NA; cdr3_nt: TGTGCCAGCAGTGAAGTGTTCCCGGCGGGTAATAATGAAAAACTGTTTTTT; cdr3_aa: CASSEVFPAGNNEKLFF
d_call: TRBD2; v_call: TRBV4-1; j_call: TRBJ2-5; clone_size: many; cdr3_nt: TGCGCCAGCAGCCAAGCGCTTGAGACTAGCGGGAAAGAGACCCAGTACTTC; cdr3_aa: CASSQALETSGKETQYF
d_call: TRBD1; v_call: TRBV6-5; j_call: TRBJ1-1; clone_size: NA; cdr3_nt: TGTGCCAGCACCAGCCCCCCGGGACAGGGGAACACTGAAGCTTTCTTT; cdr3_aa: CASTSPPGQGNTEAFF
d_call: NA; v_call: TRBV29-1; j_call: TRBJ2-3; clone_size: few; cdr3_nt: TGCAGCGTCGTGCTTACGGGGGATACGCAGTATTTT; cdr3_aa: CSVVLTGDTQYF
d_call: NA; v_call: TRBV29-1; j_call: TRBJ2-5; clone_size: many; cdr3_nt: TGCAGCGTTGAGAGCAAGGAGACCCAGTACTTC; cdr3_aa: CSVESKETQYF
d_call: NA; v_call: TRBV12-3/TRBV12-4; j_call: TRBJ1-1; clone_size: NA; cdr3_nt: TGTGCCAGCAGCTACCGAAGGGAGATGAACACTGAAGCTTTCTTT; cdr3_aa: CASSYRREMNTEAFF
d_call: TRBD2; v_call: TRBV3-1; j_call: TRBJ2-1; clone_size: few; cdr3_nt: TGTGCCAGCAGCCAAGGATTAGCGGGGGGCCCTAGCTCCTACAATGAGCAGTTCTTC; cdr3_aa: CASSQGLAGGPSSYNEQFF
d_call: NA; v_call: TRBV3-1; j_call: TRBJ2-5; clone_size: many; cdr3_nt: TGTGCCAGCAGCCAGCTCGACCAAGAGACCCAGTACTTC; cdr3_aa: CASSQLDQETQYF
d_call: TRBD2; v_call: TRBV5-1; j_call: TRBJ2-7; clone_size: NA; cdr3_nt: TGCGCCAGCAGCATCGGACTAGCGGGGGGCCTGGACGAGCAGTACTTC; cdr3_aa: CASSIGLAGGLDEQYF
d_call: NA; v_call: TRBV3-1; j_call: TRBJ1-6; clone_size: NA; cdr3_nt: TGTGCCAGCAGCCAAGCGAGGGATGCACCCCTCCACTTT; cdr3_aa: CASSQARDAPLHF
d_call: NA; v_call: TRBV20-1; j_call: TRBJ2-1; clone_size: NA; cdr3_nt: TGCAGTGCTAATGGAGGGAGAGTGTACAATGAGCAGTTCTTC; cdr3_aa: CSANGGRVYNEQFF